The next 9 T cell receptor beta chains were all read from a single sample in a study of cytomegalovirus exposure and HLA in healthy donors. Primers included in the PCR were 60 Vbeta and 13 Jbeta primers. The protocol was immunoSEQ multiplex PCR, while the TCRdb copy is restricted to in-frame clones and leaves out a portion. This table has roughly 200,000 clones, about 69% appearing once. The sequenced material came from PBMCs. These receptors were obtained from a male donor in good health and CMV-seronegative.

The chain has TRBV30 and TRBJ2-7; 7 bases are a match to TRBD2. CDR3 length equals 14 residues. Per the germline V gene, CDR1 is GTSNPN and CDR2 is SVGIG (reference sequence). Germline trimming cut 1 base from V and 3 bases from J; bases unmatched to any gene: 6. CDR3 DNA: TGTGCCTGGAGTGGCTGGGACTACTACTACGAGCAGTACTTC. It encodes CAWSGWDYYYEQYF.

This clone was seen once. The rearrangement joins TRBV2 to TRBJ1-3, with 9 bases matching TRBD1. V lost 4 bases, J lost 4 bases, and 5 bases stayed unmatched. The CDR3 totals 15 residues. Germline V gives CDR1 SNHLY, CDR2 FYNNEI. The CDR3 DNA reads as TGTGCCAGCAGTGTGGACAGGGGTTCAGGAAACACCATATATTTT. Translating gives CASSVDRGSGNTIYF.

The sample holds a few counts of this clone. The chain is built from TRBV30 and TRBJ1-5, with TRBD1 matching over 7 bases. The CDR3 spans 15 residues. Germline V CDR1 and CDR2: GTSNPN, SVGIG (reference sequence). V shed 0 bases and J 5 bases; nucleotides not matched to a gene: 7. The CDR3 DNA follows: TGTGCCTGGAGTGTCCGGGACAGATATTATCAGCCCCAGCATTTT. This encodes CAWSVRDRYYQPQHF.

The V call is TRBV28, the J call TRBJ1-5, with a weak D call TRBD1 (5 bases). The germline V and J ends were trimmed by 2 bases and 6 bases, with 11 bases remaining between them. The CDR3 is made up of 14 amino acids. Germline V CDR1 and CDR2: MDHEN, SYDVKM. CDR3 amino acids: CASSLGREIQPQHF. CDR3 DNA sequence: TGTGCCAGCAGTTTAGGCAGGGAAATTCAGCCCCAGCATTTT.

The V gene is TRBV5-1, the J gene TRBJ2-1; 8 bases agree with TRBD2. V was clipped by 4 bases and J by 4 bases; unmatched bases: 7. CDR1 and CDR2 from the germline V gene are SGHRS and YFSETQ. The CDR3 sequence is 15 residues long. The chain's CDR3 is CASSLSGTFYNEQFF. The CDR3, as DNA: TGCGCCAGCAGCCTTAGCGGGACTTTTTACAATGAGCAGTTCTTC.

The table lists this clone with a count of one. This chain uses TRBV18 with TRBJ2-3; D ambiguous. The CDR3 sequence is 16 residues long. Between the trimmed V and J ends, which lost 1 base and 0 bases, there was a span of 11 bases. Germline assignment: CDR1 KGHSH and CDR2 LQKENI. CDR3 in DNA: TGTGCCAGCTCACCACAATCCTCTCCTAGCACAGATACGCAGTATTTT. Its protein is CASSPQSSPSTDTQYF.

The chain employs TRBV25-1 and TRBJ2-3; 10 positions agree with TRBD2. Germline V gene lookup returns CDR1 MGHDK and CDR2 SYGVNS. With V trimmed by 4 bases and J by 4 bases, 5 bases remained unmatched. The CDR3 covers 15 residues. The CDR3 sequence: CASSVSGRRADTQYF. The DNA of the CDR3 is TGTGCCAGCAGTGTTAGCGGGAGGAGAGCAGATACGCAGTATTTT.

This clone was detected only a few times. The chain has TRBV18 and TRBJ1-6; no clear D gene. The CDR3 runs 19 residues. V lost 3 bases to trimming and J lost 4 bases, with 22 bases between them. Per the germline V gene, CDR1 is KGHSH and CDR2 is LQKENI. CDR3 residues: CASSPLPVSLNSYNSPLHF. As DNA, the CDR3 is TGTGCCAGCTCACCCCTTCCGGTCTCACTCAACTCATATAATTCACCCCTCCACTTT.

The sample holds a few counts of this clone. The gene calls are TRBV2 and TRBJ1-2, with D hard to call. Per germline, CDR1 SNHLY and CDR2 FYNNEI. CDR3 length equals 14 residues. Trimming cost V 8 bases and J 3 bases, with 16 bases left between them. The CDR3 DNA follows: TGTGCCAGCTTCGGGGATAATCTTCACTATGGCTACACCTTC. It encodes CASFGDNLHYGYTF.